This TCR beta chain came from a study of blood T cells in healthy people across ages. Per the germline V gene, CDR1 is SEHNR and CDR2 is FQNEAQ (reference sequence). CDR3 length: 15 amino acids. Trimming removed 7 bases from V and 2 bases from J; junction bases left unmatched: 10. Alongside a J-beta primer mix, a sample-barcoded 5' primer served in a second PCR lasting about 7 to 12 cycles. TCRdb processed the 5' RACE reads anew with MiXCR; each CDR3 protein has one entry. This sample has roughly 1,800,000 distinct CDR3 sequences, with approximately 50% found just once. This chain uses TRBV7-9 with TRBJ1-2; 7 bases align to TRBD1. The sequence came from a middle-aged woman in good health. Specimen: blood. CDR3 DNA sequence: TGTGCCAGCACCCTAAGGGACAGCCAAAACTATGGCTACACCTTC. Protein product: CASTLRDSQNYGYTF.